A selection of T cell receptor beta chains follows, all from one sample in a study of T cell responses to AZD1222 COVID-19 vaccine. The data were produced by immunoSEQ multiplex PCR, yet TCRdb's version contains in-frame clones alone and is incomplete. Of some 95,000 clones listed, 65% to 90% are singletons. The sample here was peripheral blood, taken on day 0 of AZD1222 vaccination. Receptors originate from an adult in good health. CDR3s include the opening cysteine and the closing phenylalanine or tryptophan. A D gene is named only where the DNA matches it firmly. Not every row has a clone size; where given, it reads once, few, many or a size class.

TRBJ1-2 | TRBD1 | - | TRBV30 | TGTGCCTGGAGTGTAGGGACAGGGGGCGGCTTTGGCTACACCTTC | CAWSVGTGGGFGYTF
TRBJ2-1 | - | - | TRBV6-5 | TGTGCCAGCAGTTACTCTTGGTACAATGAGCAGTTCTTC | CASSYSWYNEQFF
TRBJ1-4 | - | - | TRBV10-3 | TGTGCCATCAGTGAGTCAGGGCTGGGCCGTAATGAAAAACTGTTTTTT | CAISESGLGRNEKLFF
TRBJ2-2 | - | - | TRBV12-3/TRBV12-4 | TGTGCCAGCAGTTTTAGTGACGGGGAGCTGTTTTTT | CASSFSDGELFF
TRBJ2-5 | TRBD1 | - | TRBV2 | TGTGCCAGCAGTACAGGGGAAGAGACCCAGTACTTC | CASSTGEETQYF
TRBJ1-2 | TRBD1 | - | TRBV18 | TGTGCCAGCTCACTGGACAGGGGAGTGTACTATGGCTACACCTTC | CASSLDRGVYYGYTF
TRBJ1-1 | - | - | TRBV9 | TGTGCCAGCAGCGCTACCGCTGAGGGGAACACTGAAGCTTTCTTT | CASSATAEGNTEAFF
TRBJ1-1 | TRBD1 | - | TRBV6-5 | TGTGCCAGCAGTAACCACAGGGGTGGTGAAGCTTTCTTT | CASSNHRGGEAFF
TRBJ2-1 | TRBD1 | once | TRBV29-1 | TGCAGCGTTGCGGGACAGGGGGACAATGAGCAGTTCTTC | CSVAGQGDNEQFF
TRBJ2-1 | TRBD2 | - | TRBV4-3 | TGCGCCAGCAGCCAAGCCCCGGGACTAGGGTGGTATGAGCAGTTCTTC | CASSQAPGLGWYEQFF
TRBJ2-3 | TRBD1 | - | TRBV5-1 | TGCGCCAGCAGCATGAATACAGGGGGCCCAGATACGCAGTATTTT | CASSMNTGGPDTQYF
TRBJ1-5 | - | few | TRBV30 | TGTGCCTGGGACCGGGGGCGAAATCAGCCCCAGCATTTT | CAWDRGRNQPQHF
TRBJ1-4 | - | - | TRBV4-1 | TGCGCCAGCAGCCAGGGATCCGGGACACTTAATGAAAAACTGTTTTTT | CASSQGSGTLNEKLFF
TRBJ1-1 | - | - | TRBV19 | TGTGCCAGTGAGGACAGCATGAACACTGAAGCTTTCTTT | CASEDSMNTEAFF
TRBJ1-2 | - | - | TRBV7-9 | TGTGCCAGCAGTTTAGACTCGGGCTACACCTTC | CASSLDSGYTF
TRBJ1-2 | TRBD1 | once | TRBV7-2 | TGTGCCAGCAGCCACCGGGACAGGGTCGGCTACACCTTC | CASSHRDRVGYTF
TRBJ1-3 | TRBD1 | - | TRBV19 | TGTGCCAGTAGTGGGCGGGACAGAGTCCTGAGCTCTGGAAACACCATATATTTT | CASSGRDRVLSSGNTIYF
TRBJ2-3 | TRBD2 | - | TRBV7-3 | TGTGCCAGCAGCCTAGCGGGAGTGGTCACAGATACGCAGTATTTT | CASSLAGVVTDTQYF
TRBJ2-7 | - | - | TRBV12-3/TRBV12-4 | TGTGCCAGCTGCCCCGGGACAAGTGAGCAGTACTTC | CASCPGTSEQYF
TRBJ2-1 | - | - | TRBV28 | TGTGCCAGCAGTTCTACGGTCCCGTCCAAATTCTTC | CASSSTVPSKFF
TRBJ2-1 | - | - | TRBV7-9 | TGTGCCAGCAGCTCACCACCCCACGGTTACAATGAGCAGTTCTTC | CASSSPPHGYNEQFF
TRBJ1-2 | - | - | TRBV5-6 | TGTGCCAGCAGCTCAGGGGTTTACGACTATGGCTACACCTTC | CASSSGVYDYGYTF